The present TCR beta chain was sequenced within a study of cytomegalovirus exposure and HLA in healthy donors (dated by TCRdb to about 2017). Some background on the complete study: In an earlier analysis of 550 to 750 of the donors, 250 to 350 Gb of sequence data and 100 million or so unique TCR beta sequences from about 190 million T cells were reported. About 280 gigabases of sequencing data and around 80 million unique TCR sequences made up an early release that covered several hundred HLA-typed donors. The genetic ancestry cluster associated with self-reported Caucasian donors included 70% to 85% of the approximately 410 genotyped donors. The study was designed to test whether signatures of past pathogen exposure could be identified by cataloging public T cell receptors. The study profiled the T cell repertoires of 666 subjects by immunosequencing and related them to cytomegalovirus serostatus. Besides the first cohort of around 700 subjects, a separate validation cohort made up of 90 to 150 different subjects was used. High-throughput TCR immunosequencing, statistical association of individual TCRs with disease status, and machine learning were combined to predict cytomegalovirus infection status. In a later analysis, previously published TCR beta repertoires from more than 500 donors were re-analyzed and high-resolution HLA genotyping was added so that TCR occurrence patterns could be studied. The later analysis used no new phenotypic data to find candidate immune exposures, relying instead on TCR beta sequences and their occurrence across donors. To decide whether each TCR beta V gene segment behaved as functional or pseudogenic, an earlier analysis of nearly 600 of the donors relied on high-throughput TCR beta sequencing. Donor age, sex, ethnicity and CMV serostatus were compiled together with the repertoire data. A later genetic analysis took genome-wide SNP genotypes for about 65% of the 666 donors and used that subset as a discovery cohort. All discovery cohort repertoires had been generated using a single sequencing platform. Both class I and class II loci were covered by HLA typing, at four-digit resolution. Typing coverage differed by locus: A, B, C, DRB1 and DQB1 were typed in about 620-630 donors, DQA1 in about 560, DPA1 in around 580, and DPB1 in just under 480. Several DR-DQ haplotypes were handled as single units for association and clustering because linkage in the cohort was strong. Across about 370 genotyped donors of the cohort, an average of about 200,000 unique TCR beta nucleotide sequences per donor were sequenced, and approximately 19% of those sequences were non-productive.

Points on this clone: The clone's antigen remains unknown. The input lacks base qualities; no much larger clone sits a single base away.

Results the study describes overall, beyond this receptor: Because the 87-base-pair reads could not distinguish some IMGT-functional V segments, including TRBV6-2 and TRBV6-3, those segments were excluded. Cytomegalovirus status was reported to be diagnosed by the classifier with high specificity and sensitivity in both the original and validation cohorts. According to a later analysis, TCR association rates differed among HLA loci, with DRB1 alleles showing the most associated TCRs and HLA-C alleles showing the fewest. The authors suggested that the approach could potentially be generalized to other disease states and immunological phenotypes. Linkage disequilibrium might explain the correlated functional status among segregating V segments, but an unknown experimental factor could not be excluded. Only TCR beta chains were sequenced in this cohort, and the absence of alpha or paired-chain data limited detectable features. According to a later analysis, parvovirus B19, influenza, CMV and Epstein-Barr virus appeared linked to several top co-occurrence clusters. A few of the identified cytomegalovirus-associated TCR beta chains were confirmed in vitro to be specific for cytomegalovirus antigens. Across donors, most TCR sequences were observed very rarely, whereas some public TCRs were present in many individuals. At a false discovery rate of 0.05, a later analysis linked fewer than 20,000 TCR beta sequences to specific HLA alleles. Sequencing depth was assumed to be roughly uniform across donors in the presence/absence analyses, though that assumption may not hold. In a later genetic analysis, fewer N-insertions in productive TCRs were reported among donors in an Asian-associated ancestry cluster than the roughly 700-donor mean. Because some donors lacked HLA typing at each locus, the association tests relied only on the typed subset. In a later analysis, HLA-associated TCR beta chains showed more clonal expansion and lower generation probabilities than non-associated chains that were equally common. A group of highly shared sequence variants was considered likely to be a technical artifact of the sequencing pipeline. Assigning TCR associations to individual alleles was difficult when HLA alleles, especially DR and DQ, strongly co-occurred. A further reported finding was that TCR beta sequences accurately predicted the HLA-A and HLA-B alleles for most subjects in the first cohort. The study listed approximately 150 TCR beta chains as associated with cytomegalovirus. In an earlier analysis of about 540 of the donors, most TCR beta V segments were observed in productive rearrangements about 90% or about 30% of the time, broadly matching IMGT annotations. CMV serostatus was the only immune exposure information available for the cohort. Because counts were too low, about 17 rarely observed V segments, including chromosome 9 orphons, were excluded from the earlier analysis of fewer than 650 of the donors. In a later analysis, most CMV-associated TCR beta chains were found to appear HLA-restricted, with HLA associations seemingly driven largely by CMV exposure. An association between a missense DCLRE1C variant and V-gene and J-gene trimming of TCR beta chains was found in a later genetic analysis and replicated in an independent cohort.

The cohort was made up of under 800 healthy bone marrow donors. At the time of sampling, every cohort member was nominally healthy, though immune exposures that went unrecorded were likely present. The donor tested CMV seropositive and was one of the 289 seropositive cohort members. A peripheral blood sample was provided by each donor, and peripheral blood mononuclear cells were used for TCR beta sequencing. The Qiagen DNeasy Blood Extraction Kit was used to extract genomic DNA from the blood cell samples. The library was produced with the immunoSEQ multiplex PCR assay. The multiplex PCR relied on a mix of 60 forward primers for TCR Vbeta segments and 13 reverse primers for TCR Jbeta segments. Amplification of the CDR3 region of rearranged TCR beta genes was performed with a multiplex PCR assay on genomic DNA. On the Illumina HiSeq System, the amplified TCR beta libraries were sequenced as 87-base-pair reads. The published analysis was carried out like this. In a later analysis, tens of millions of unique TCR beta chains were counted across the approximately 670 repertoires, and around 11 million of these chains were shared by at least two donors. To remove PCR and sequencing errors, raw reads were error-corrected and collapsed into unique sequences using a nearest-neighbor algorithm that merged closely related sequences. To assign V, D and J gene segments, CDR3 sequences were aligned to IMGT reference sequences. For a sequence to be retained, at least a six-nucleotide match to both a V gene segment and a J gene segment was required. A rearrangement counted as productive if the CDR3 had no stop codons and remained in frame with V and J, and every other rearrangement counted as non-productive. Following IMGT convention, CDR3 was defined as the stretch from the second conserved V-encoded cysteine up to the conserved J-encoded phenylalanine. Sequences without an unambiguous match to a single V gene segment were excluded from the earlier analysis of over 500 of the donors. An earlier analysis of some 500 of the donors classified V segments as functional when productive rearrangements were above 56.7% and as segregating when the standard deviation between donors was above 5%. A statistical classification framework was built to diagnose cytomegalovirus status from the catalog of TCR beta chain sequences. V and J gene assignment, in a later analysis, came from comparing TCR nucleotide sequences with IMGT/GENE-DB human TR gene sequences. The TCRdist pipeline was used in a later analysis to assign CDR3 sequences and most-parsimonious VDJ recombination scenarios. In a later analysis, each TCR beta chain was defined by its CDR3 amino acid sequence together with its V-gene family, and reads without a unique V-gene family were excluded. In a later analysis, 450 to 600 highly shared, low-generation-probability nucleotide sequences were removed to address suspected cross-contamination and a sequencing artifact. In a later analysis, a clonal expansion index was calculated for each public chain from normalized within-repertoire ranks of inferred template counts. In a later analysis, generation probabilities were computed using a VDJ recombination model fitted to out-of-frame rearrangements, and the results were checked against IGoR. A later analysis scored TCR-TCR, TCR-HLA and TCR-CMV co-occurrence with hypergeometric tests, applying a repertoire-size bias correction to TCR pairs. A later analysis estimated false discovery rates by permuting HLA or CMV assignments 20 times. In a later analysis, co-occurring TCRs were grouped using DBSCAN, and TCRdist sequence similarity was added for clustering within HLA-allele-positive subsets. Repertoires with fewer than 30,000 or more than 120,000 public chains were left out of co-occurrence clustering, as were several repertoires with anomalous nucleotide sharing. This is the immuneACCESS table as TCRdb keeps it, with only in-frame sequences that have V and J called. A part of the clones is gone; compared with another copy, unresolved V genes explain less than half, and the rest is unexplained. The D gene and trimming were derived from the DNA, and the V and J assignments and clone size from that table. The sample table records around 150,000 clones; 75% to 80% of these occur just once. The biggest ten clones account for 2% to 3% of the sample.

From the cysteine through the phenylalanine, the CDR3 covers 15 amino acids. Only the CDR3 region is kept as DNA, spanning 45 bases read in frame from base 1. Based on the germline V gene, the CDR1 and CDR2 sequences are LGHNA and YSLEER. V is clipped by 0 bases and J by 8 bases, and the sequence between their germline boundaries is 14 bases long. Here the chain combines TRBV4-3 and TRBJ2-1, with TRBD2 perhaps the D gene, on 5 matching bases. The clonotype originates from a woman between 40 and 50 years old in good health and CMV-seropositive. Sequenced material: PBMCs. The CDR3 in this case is CASSQDLLVTDEQFF. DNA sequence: TGCGCCAGCAGCCAAGATTTACTAGTTACTGATGAGCAGTTCTTC.